The entry below describes one TCR beta chain. Its antigen remains unidentified. The data were taken from a study of cytomegalovirus exposure and HLA in healthy donors. The germline V gene encodes CDR1 SEHNR and CDR2 FQNEAQ (reference sequence). J lost 3 bases, V lost 1 base, and 10 bases had no gene match. The CDR3 has 17 amino acids. It was with 60 Vbeta and 13 Jbeta primers that the PCR ran. Some clones are missing from TCRdb's copy, which holds only in-frame ones; the method was immunoSEQ multiplex PCR. The repertoire holds roughly 150,000 clones, with approximately 78% as singletons. General study findings and limits: An analysis that was carried out later associated 15,000 to 20,000 TCR beta sequences with HLA alleles at 0.05 false discovery rate.

This TCR derives from a girl between 2 and 10 years old in good health and CMV-seropositive. What was sequenced was PBMCs. The chain has TRBV7-9 and TRBJ2-3, with 7 nucleotides matching TRBD1. The CDR3 DNA sequence: TGTGCCAGCAGCTTAGGAGGGCCGACAGGGTTAACAGATACGCAGTATTTT. Translating it yields CASSLGGPTGLTDTQYF.